The 32 T cell receptor beta chains presented below share a single source sample, sequenced in a study of T cell changes during pregnancy in multiple sclerosis. Clones were read by immunoSEQ multiplex PCR, and TCRdb kept only the in-frame ones, dropping some. The table includes 60,000 to 65,000 clones, 80% to 95% detected once. Sequencing was performed on peripheral blood, taken in the second trimester of pregnancy. The receptor set was obtained from a female donor with multiple sclerosis, enrolled in a pregnancy study.

This chain connects TRBV7-2 to TRBJ1-2; a possible D gene is TRBD1 (5 bases). Trimming removed 0 bases from V and 1 base from J, with 9 bases in between. CDR1 SGHTA and CDR2 FQGNSA come from the germline V gene. There are 15 residues in the CDR3. The CDR3 DNA sequence: TGTGCCAGCAGCTTAGCCAGGACAAATAACTATGGCTACACCTTC. Translation gives CASSLARTNNYGYTF.

The chain links TRBV7-9 to TRBJ1-3; D call uncertain. Germline V lookup: CDR1 SEHNR, CDR2 FQNEAQ (reference sequence). With 3 bases removed from V and 7 bases from J, the gap between germline ends came to 19 bases. This CDR3 comprises 16 residues. The CDR3 protein is CASSFDILPLWNTIYF. The CDR3 coding sequence is TGTGCCAGCAGCTTTGACATCCTCCCTCTTTGGAACACCATATATTTT.

The chain combines TRBV29-1 with TRBJ2-5; D perhaps matches TRBD1 (5 bases). Germline V lookup: CDR1 SQVTM, CDR2 ANQGSEA. The V gene lost 4 bases and the J gene lost 2 bases, with 11 bases spanning the gap. The CDR3 consists of 13 residues. The CDR3 loop reads CSVVKGRQETQYF. The CDR3 coding sequence is TGCAGCGTTGTAAAGGGGCGACAAGAGACCCAGTACTTC.

This chain joins TRBV30 and TRBJ2-6; 9 bases line up with TRBD1. Germline CDR1 is GTSNPN and CDR2 is SVGIG (reference sequence). J lost 4 bases, V lost 3 bases, and 10 bases had no gene match. CDR3 length: 17 residues. The CDR3 loop reads CAWRGDRVLTGANVLTF. CDR3 nucleotide sequence: TGTGCCTGGAGGGGGGACAGGGTATTAACGGGGGCCAACGTCCTGACTTTC.

The genes are TRBV19 and TRBJ1-2, with 8 bases fitting TRBD1. Per germline, CDR1 LNHDA and CDR2 SQIVND (reference sequence). The CDR3 length is 13 residues. The ends lost 5 bases at V and 5 bases at J; junction bases unmatched: 4. This chain's CDR3 is CASSSRDRYGYTF. For the CDR3, the DNA is TGTGCCAGTAGTTCCCGGGACAGGTATGGCTACACCTTC.

The sample holds one count of this clone. A read error may produce the germline difference seen at one junction end. The chain links TRBV7-7 to TRBJ2-3; 8 bases match TRBD2. The V gene's germline CDR1 is SSHAT and CDR2 FNYEAQ (reference sequence). This CDR3 comprises 15 residues. Here the CDR3 DNA reads TGTGCTAGCAGCCAAACTAGCGGTAGCACAGATACGCAGTATTTT. It is translated as CASSQTSGSTDTQYF.

This CDR3 is CASSLSQETQTAGNQPQHF. In DNA form, the CDR3 reads TGTGCCAGCAGCTTATCTCAAGAGACTCAGACCGCCGGTAATCAGCCCCAGCATTTT. This rearrangement joins TRBV13 to TRBJ1-5; D is unresolved. The germline V and J ends were trimmed by 2 bases and 4 bases, with 24 bases remaining between them. The CDR3 contains 19 residues. Germline V gene data show CDR1 as PRHDT and CDR2 as FYEKMQ (reference sequence).

The J gene is TRBJ1-2, the V gene TRBV9; tentative D call: TRBD1 (6 bases). This CDR3 has 13 amino acids. V was pared by 5 bases and J by 5 bases, with 13 bases between. CDR1 and CDR2 from the germline V gene are SGDLS and YYNGEE. DNA for the CDR3: TGTGCCAGCAGTCAGCAGGGGTTGTATGGCTACACCTTC. Translation: CASSQQGLYGYTF. Filled out from reference TRBV9 and TRBJ1-2, the complete variable domain reads DSGVTQTPKHLITATGQRVTLRCSPRSGDLSVYWYQQSLDQGLQFLIQYYNGEERAKGNILERFSAQQFPDLHSELNLSSLELGDSALYFCASSQQGLYGYTFGSGTRLTVV.

The V gene is TRBV19, the J gene TRBJ1-5; 7 nucleotides agree with TRBD1. Germline V gene sequence: CDR1 LNHDA, CDR2 SQIVND (reference sequence). V lost 4 bases and J lost 2; bases outside the gene matches: 2. The length of the CDR3 is 14 residues. CDR3 protein: CASSSDRGNQPQHF. CDR3 sequence (DNA): TGTGCCAGTAGTAGCGACAGGGGCAATCAGCCCCAGCATTTT.

V and J are TRBV29-1 and TRBJ2-3; 9 bases align to TRBD1. Germline V lookup: CDR1 SQVTM, CDR2 ANQGSEA. Trimming took 7 bases from V and 4 from J; bases not matched to a gene: 6. The CDR3 totals 13 residues. The chain's CDR3 is CSAGTGSADTQYF. CDR3 DNA: TGCAGCGCCGGGACAGGGAGCGCAGATACGCAGTATTTT.

The V and J genes are TRBV27 and TRBJ2-1; D not certain. V lost 5 bases and J lost 10, with 15 bases in between. The CDR3 length is 13 residues. CDR1 is MNHEY and CDR2 is SMNVEV in the germline V gene (reference sequence). This CDR3 is CASSPTRVGEQFF. The CDR3 region has the DNA TGTGCCAGCAGTCCCACACGCGTCGGGGAGCAGTTCTTC.

The chain has TRBV9 and TRBJ2-3, with D unclear. The CDR3 runs to 15 residues. Looked up from germline, CDR1 is SGDLS and CDR2 is YYNGEE. V dropped 1 base and J dropped 0 bases, with 9 bases sitting between them. CDR3 loop: CASSVTGSSTDTQYF. The CDR3 DNA follows: TGTGCCAGCAGCGTAACTGGTTCTAGCACAGATACGCAGTATTTT.

This chain uses TRBV5-5 with TRBJ1-1, with D possibly matching TRBD1 (5 bases). Germline CDR1 and CDR2: SGHKS and YYEKEE (reference sequence). The V end lost 3 bases, the J end lost 1 base, and 13 bases lay between the germline ends. The CDR3 sequence is 15 residues long. The CDR3 spells CASSSSGTENTEAFF. CDR3 sequence (DNA): TGTGCCAGCAGCTCCTCCGGGACTGAGAACACTGAAGCTTTCTTT. Supplemented by reference TRBV5-5 and TRBJ1-1, the full variable domain reads DAGVTQSPTHLIKTRGQQVTLRCSPISGHKSVSWYQQVLGQGPQFIFQYYEKEERGRGNFPDRFSARQFPNYSSELNVNALLLGDSALYLCASSSSGTENTEAFFGQGTRLTVV.

This chain uses TRBV5-1 with TRBJ2-5; TRBD1 matches 7 bases. V dropped 2 bases and J dropped 5; count of bases not matched to a gene: 12. CDR1 is SGHRS, CDR2 YFSETQ, per germline. The CDR3 extends over 16 amino acids. The CDR3 coding sequence is TGCGCCAGCAGCTTTAGGGGTGACAGGGTTGCGGAGACCCAGTACTTC. This sequence encodes CASSFRGDRVAETQYF.

CDR3 protein: CASSWIGVDTGELFF. The CDR3 region has the DNA TGTGCCAGCAGCTGGATCGGGGTGGACACCGGGGAGCTGTTTTTT. The chain couples TRBV28 to TRBJ2-2, with D maybe TRBD2 (5 bases). Germline values: CDR1 MDHEN, CDR2 SYDVKM. The CDR3 consists of 15 residues. The V end lost 6 bases, the J end lost 3 bases, and 14 bases lay between the germline ends.

The rearrangement links TRBV23-1 to TRBJ2-2, with 8 bases fitting TRBD1. TRBV23-1 is an open reading frame whose function is uncertain. The CDR3 has 17 residues. The V segment lost 5 bases and the J segment 4 bases; nucleotides outside the gene matches: 12. CDR3 sequence reads: CASSTLDRERITGELFF. DNA for the CDR3: TGCGCCAGCAGTACATTGGACAGGGAAAGGATCACCGGGGAGCTGTTTTTT.

V usage is TRBV5-1 and J usage is TRBJ1-4; 7 bases are shared with TRBD1. Germline CDR1 and CDR2: SGHRS and YFSETQ. This CDR3 comprises 14 residues. Trimming cost V 4 bases and J 5 bases; bases outside gene matches: 5. CDR3 loop: CASSGGQSNEKLFF. As DNA, the CDR3 is TGCGCCAGCAGCGGGGGACAGTCCAATGAAAAACTGTTTTTT. Full variable domain (missing parts from reference TRBV5-1 and TRBJ1-4): KAGVTQTPRYLIKTRGQQVTLSCSPISGHRSVSWYQQTPGQGLQFLFEYFSETQRNKGNFPGRFSGRQFSNSRSEMNVSTLELGDSALYLCASSGGQSNEKLFFGSGTQLSVL.

This clone was seen just once. The chain uses TRBV7-9 and TRBJ2-7; possible D gene TRBD2, 6 bases. CDR1 is SEHNR, CDR2 FQNEAQ, per germline (reference sequence). The V gene lost 3 bases and the J gene lost 5 bases, with 11 bases spanning the gap. The CDR3 is 13 residues long. DNA of the CDR3: TGTGCCAGCAGCTTGGCATGGGGGGACGAGCAGTACTTC. Translation: CASSLAWGDEQYF.

This chain joins TRBV5-1 and TRBJ1-6; TRBD1 aligns across 7 bases. Germline lookup yields CDR1 SGHRS and CDR2 YFSETQ. The junction had 11 bases not matched to a gene; V was cut back by 3 bases and J by 14 bases. CDR3 length: 14 residues. CDR3 region: CASSSDGTDVALHF. DNA for the CDR3: TGCGCCAGCAGCTCAGACGGGACAGATGTTGCCCTCCACTTT.

This rearrangement joins TRBV30 to TRBJ2-7; a possible D gene is TRBD1 (6 bases). CDR1 is GTSNPN, CDR2 SVGIG, per germline (reference sequence). V lost 8 bases to trimming and J lost 3 bases, with 14 bases between them. The CDR3 covers 12 residues. As DNA, the CDR3 is TGTGCCGGCGACGGACAGAACTACGAGCAGTACTTC. This translates into CAGDGQNYEQYF.

This clone was counted a single time. The chain is built from TRBV7-2 and TRBJ2-5, with D uncertain. Germline CDR1 reads SGHTA; CDR2 reads FQGNSA. This CDR3 contains 11 residues. Trimming pared 6 bases from V and 4 bases from J, leaving 6 bases between. The CDR3 here is CASSSRETQYF. CDR3 in DNA: TGTGCCAGCAGTTCTAGAGAGACCCAGTACTTC.

This clone occurred once. V gene TRBV11-2 combines with J gene TRBJ2-7, with D hard to call. The ends were cut back, 5 bases at V and 5 bases at J, with 16 bases in the middle. Germline CDR1 SGHAT, CDR2 FQNNGV. The CDR3 is made up of 14 amino acids. CDR3 protein: CASSENYQRDEQYF. The DNA for the CDR3 is TGTGCCAGCAGCGAAAACTATCAGAGAGACGAGCAGTACTTC.

The chain uses TRBV6-5 and TRBJ1-6; D is possibly TRBD1 (5 bases). Germline V gene data show CDR1 as MNHEY and CDR2 as SVGAGI. V was cut by 2 bases and J by 8 bases, with 13 bases left in between. The CDR3 runs to 15 residues. DNA of the CDR3: TGTGCCAGCAGTTACGATATCCCGGGGGATTCACCCCTCCACTTT. Amino acids: CASSYDIPGDSPLHF.

V usage is TRBV7-2 and J usage is TRBJ2-3; D not resolved. Germline V CDR1 and CDR2: SGHTA, FQGNSA. V lost 1 base and J 6 bases, leaving 5 bases between the germline ends. This CDR3 has 12 amino acids. The CDR3 nucleotides are TGTGCCAGCAGCTTAGTGGCTGATACGCAGTATTTT. Protein product: CASSLVADTQYF.

This clone has just a few counts. V is TRBV6-4 and J is TRBJ2-1; D unresolved. V dropped 2 bases and J dropped 1 base, with 12 bases sitting between them. The CDR3 spans 16 residues. Germline assignment: CDR1 MRHNA and CDR2 SNTAGT. The CDR3 DNA reads as TGTGCCAGCAGTGACCTCCAGCGCACATCCTACAATGAGCAGTTCTTC. Amino acids: CASSDLQRTSYNEQFF.

The rearrangement uses TRBV30 and TRBJ2-1; 9 bases are shared with TRBD2. Trimming took 5 bases from V and 4 from J; bases not matched to a gene: 9. Germline CDR1 is GTSNPN and CDR2 is SVGIG (reference sequence). The length of the CDR3 is 15 residues. In nucleotides, the CDR3 is TGTGCCTGGGGCAAAGCGGGAGGTAGATACAATGAGCAGTTCTTC. It codes for CAWGKAGGRYNEQFF.

The gene calls are TRBV5-4 and TRBJ2-1; D perhaps matches TRBD2 (6 bases). Trimming cost V 0 bases and J 5 bases, with 9 bases left between them. Germline V gene data show CDR1 as SGHNT and CDR2 as YYREEE (reference sequence). This CDR3 has 14 amino acids. The CDR3 DNA follows: TGTGCCAGCAGCTTGGGGTTAGCGGACAATGAGCAGTTCTTC. It specifies CASSLGLADNEQFF.

The chain carries TRBV19 and TRBJ2-2; 10 nucleotides align to TRBD1. CDR3 length equals 16 residues. J gave up 5 bases and V 6 bases, and 9 bases lay outside the gene matches. CDR1 and CDR2 from the germline V gene are LNHDA and SQIVND (reference sequence). The CDR3 is CASRGQGSTDTGELFF. CDR3 in DNA: TGTGCCAGTAGGGGACAGGGGTCGACGGATACCGGGGAGCTGTTTTTT.

V usage is TRBV30 and J usage is TRBJ2-7, with 10 positions matching TRBD2. CDR3 size: 13 residues. V lost 3 bases to trimming and J lost 4 bases; unmatched junction nucleotides: 3. Germline V gene sequence: CDR1 GTSNPN, CDR2 SVGIG (reference sequence). The CDR3 DNA reads TGTGCCTGGAGACTAGCGGGATGGTACGAGCAGTACTTC. It encodes CAWRLAGWYEQYF.

As DNA, the CDR3 is TGTGCCAGTAGTATAGGGGGCGGGGACTATAACAATGAGCAGTTCTTC. It translates to CASSIGGGDYNNEQFF. The chain couples TRBV19 to TRBJ2-1; TRBD2 matches at 7 bases. The CDR3 covers 16 residues. Per the germline V gene, CDR1 is LNHDA and CDR2 is SQIVND (reference sequence). V dropped 1 base and J dropped 5; count of bases not matched to a gene: 8.

The chain employs TRBV27 and TRBJ1-1; D ambiguous. The germline V and J ends were trimmed by 3 bases and 1 base, with 18 bases remaining between them. Germline V lookup: CDR1 MNHEY, CDR2 SMNVEV (reference sequence). The CDR3 consists of 17 residues. CDR3 nucleotide sequence: TGTGCCAGCAGTTTCCGGGCGGGCGGACGCCGGAACACTGAAGCTTTCTTT. This translates into CASSFRAGGRRNTEAFF.

J is TRBJ2-7 and V is TRBV4-1, with D maybe TRBD2 (6 bases). The CDR3 is made up of 14 amino acids. Trimming stripped 5 bases from V and 3 bases from J, with 14 bases between. Germline CDR1 MGHRA, CDR2 YSYEKL. Here the CDR3 DNA reads TGCGCCAGCAGCTTAAATCTAGCGAACTACGAGCAGTACTTC. Protein product: CASSLNLANYEQYF.